This entry lists 14 T cell receptor beta chains sequenced from one sample in a study of blood T cell repertoires in COVID-19. Clones were sequenced by immunoSEQ multiplex PCR, and TCRdb holds only the in-frame ones, with some missing. The sample shows 300,000 to 450,000 clones, 80% to 90% of them seen only once. The sample was PBMCs or T cells enriched from blood (not recorded which). Receptors were obtained from a man aged 18 to 29 who had recovered from COVID-19.

V is TRBV6-2 or TRBV6-3 and J is TRBJ1-5; D ambiguous. Between the trimmed V and J ends, which lost 3 bases and 5 bases, there was a span of 5 bases. The CDR3 loop spans 12 amino acids. In germline, CDR1 is MNHEY, CDR2 SVGEGT. The CDR3 sequence is CASSYSHQPQHF. DNA of the CDR3: TGTGCCAGCAGTTATAGTCATCAGCCCCAGCATTTT.

The V and J genes are TRBV5-5 and TRBJ2-7; no clear D. The CDR3 spans 12 residues. Trimming stripped 3 bases from V and 7 bases from J, with 11 bases between. Germline CDR1 SGHKS, CDR2 YYEKEE (reference sequence). The CDR3 sequence is CASSWSTGEQYF. The CDR3 DNA reads TGTGCCAGCAGCTGGTCAACCGGGGAGCAGTACTTC.

This chain links TRBV28 with TRBJ2-7, with 8 bases lining up with TRBD2. V lost 7 bases and J lost 2; bases outside the gene matches: 10. The CDR3 has 15 residues. The V gene's germline CDR1 is MDHEN and CDR2 SYDVKM. CDR3 sequence (DNA): TGTGCCAGCACCTCGGGGGGGATCTGGACCTACGAGCAGTACTTC. Translated: CASTSGGIWTYEQYF.

V and J are TRBV9 and TRBJ2-7; a weak D match, TRBD1 (6 bases). Trimming left V 10 bases short and J 6 bases short, with 17 bases between. The CDR3 consists of 12 residues. Germline V CDR1 and CDR2: SGDLS, YYNGEE. The CDR3 DNA sequence: TGTGCCCGCGACCTAAGGGGGAGCGAGCAGTACTTC. It yields the protein CARDLRGSEQYF. The full variable domain, completed using reference TRBV9 and TRBJ2-7, is DSGVTQTPKHLITATGQRVTLRCSPRSGDLSVYWYQQSLDQGLQFLIQYYNGEERAKGNILERFSAQQFPDLHSELNLSSLELGDSALYFCARDLRGSEQYFGPGTRLTVT.

The V gene is TRBV12-3 or TRBV12-4, the J gene TRBJ2-7; TRBD2 is a possible D gene (5 bases). This CDR3 contains 11 residues. The germline V and J ends were trimmed by 5 bases and 11 bases, with 13 bases remaining between them. CDR3 coding DNA: TGTGCCAGCAGTCCAAGCGGACGGAAGTACTTC. Amino acid sequence: CASSPSGRKYF.

Turning to this clone: This same CDR3 is encoded by further DNA sequences in the sample. The CDR3 reads CASSTGSSGNTIYF. The CDR3 coding sequence is TGTGCCAGTAGCACAGGGTCCTCTGGAAACACCATATATTTT. This chain joins TRBV19 and TRBJ1-3; weak D call: TRBD1 (6 bases). Germline CDR1 reads LNHDA; CDR2 reads SQIVND (reference sequence). V was cut by 6 bases and J by 0 bases, with 9 bases left in between. This CDR3 comprises 14 residues.

The chain uses TRBV19 and TRBJ2-1; D is perhaps TRBD2 (6 bases). The CDR3 totals 16 residues. Looked up from germline, CDR1 is LNHDA and CDR2 is SQIVND (reference sequence). V dropped 2 bases and J dropped 9 bases, with 20 bases sitting between them. As DNA, the CDR3 is TGTGCCAGTAGTATACAAGGGGCGCTCGGAGGGGTTGAGCAGTTCTTC. Its translation: CASSIQGALGGVEQFF.

V is TRBV6-5 and J is TRBJ2-4; TRBD1 is a possible D gene (5 bases). Between the trimmed V and J ends, which lost 5 bases and 1 base, there was a span of 12 bases. The CDR3 extends over 15 amino acids. Germline CDR1 reads MNHEY; CDR2 reads SVGAGI. The CDR3 loop reads CASSTKTAAKNIQYF. DNA of the CDR3: TGTGCCAGCAGTACAAAGACAGCTGCCAAAAACATTCAGTACTTC.

The V call is TRBV27, the J call TRBJ2-7; 8 bases line up with TRBD2. V lost 7 bases to trimming and J lost 6 bases; unmatched junction nucleotides: 2. The CDR3 sequence is 11 residues long. Germline CDR1 and CDR2: MNHEY and SMNVEV (reference sequence). CDR3 region: CASTRGGEQYF. DNA of the CDR3: TGTGCCAGCACCCGGGGGGGCGAGCAGTACTTC.

The CDR3 loop reads CASSLSTMNTEAFF. DNA of the CDR3: TGTGCCAGCAGCTTAAGTACAATGAACACTGAAGCTTTCTTT. The chain is built from TRBV7-9 and TRBJ1-1; the D is unclear. The germline V gene encodes CDR1 SEHNR and CDR2 FQNEAQ (reference sequence). The ends were cut back, 2 bases at V and 0 bases at J, with 7 bases in the middle. This CDR3 is built from 14 residues.

This rearrangement joins TRBV28 to TRBJ1-4, with D uncertain. Trimming removed 8 bases from V and 6 bases from J, with 13 bases in between. Germline values: CDR1 MDHEN, CDR2 SYDVKM. This CDR3 spans 13 amino acids. The CDR3: CASELDGDEKLFF. The CDR3 DNA sequence: TGTGCCAGCGAATTGGACGGGGATGAAAAACTGTTTTTT. The whole variable domain, filled in from reference TRBV28 and TRBJ1-4, reads DVKVTQSSRYLVKRTGEKVFLECVQDMDHENMFWYRQDPGLGLRLIYFSYDVKMKEKGDIPEGYSVSREKKERFSLILESASTNQTSMYLCASELDGDEKLFFGSGTQLSVL.

The chain combines TRBV3-1 (or the pseudogene TRBV3-2) with TRBJ2-1, with 11 bases lining up with TRBD2. The CDR3 runs to 14 residues. J lost 4 bases, V lost 5 bases, and 1 base had no gene match. CDR1 and CDR2 from the germline V gene are LGHDT and YNNKEL (reference sequence). The CDR3 sequence is CASSGTSGYNEQFF. CDR3 bases: TGTGCCAGCAGCGGGACTAGCGGTTACAATGAGCAGTTCTTC.

This chain connects TRBV2 to TRBJ2-3; TRBD1 agrees at 8 bases. This CDR3 has 16 amino acids. Losses at the gene ends were 0 bases for V and 3 bases for J; bases not matched to a gene: 5. From germline, CDR1 is SNHLY and CDR2 FYNNEI. CDR3 region: CASSEARTGTTDTQYF. DNA for the CDR3: TGTGCCAGCAGTGAAGCTAGGACAGGGACGACAGATACGCAGTATTTT.

The chain employs TRBV5-1 and TRBJ1-3, with 7 positions matching TRBD1. The CDR3 has 16 residues. Germline V gene sequence: CDR1 SGHRS, CDR2 YFSETQ. The V gene end was trimmed by 0 bases and the J gene end by 1 base; junction bases not matched to a gene: 4. The CDR3 DNA reads TGCGCCAGCAGCTTGGCCGGCAGGGGGTCTGGAAACACCATATATTTT. It encodes CASSLAGRGSGNTIYF.